This T cell receptor beta chain was captured in a study of patients and donors after allogeneic stem cell transplantation. TCRdb reprocessed the RT-PCR reads with MiXCR, giving one entry per CDR3 protein. The sample includes roughly 30,000 distinct CDR3 sequences, around 6.8% of them seen just once. In its sample, this clonotype was seen many times. The V end was cut by 0 bases, the J end by 3 bases, with 12 bases between. The CDR3 is 15 residues long. CDR1 and CDR2 (germline): MNHEY, SMNVEV (reference sequence). Sequencing used blood, either unsorted or a sorted T cell fraction (not recorded which). This TCR derives from a human donor who was either an allogeneic HSCT recipient or a stem cell or donor lymphocyte infusion donor (not recorded which). It is not recorded whose cells these are; they may come from a transplant donor. The chain has TRBV27 and TRBJ2-7, with D unresolved. For the CDR3, the DNA is TGTGCCAGCAGTTTATCTTATGGACGGAGCTACGAGCAGTACTTC. Amino acids: CASSLSYGRSYEQYF.